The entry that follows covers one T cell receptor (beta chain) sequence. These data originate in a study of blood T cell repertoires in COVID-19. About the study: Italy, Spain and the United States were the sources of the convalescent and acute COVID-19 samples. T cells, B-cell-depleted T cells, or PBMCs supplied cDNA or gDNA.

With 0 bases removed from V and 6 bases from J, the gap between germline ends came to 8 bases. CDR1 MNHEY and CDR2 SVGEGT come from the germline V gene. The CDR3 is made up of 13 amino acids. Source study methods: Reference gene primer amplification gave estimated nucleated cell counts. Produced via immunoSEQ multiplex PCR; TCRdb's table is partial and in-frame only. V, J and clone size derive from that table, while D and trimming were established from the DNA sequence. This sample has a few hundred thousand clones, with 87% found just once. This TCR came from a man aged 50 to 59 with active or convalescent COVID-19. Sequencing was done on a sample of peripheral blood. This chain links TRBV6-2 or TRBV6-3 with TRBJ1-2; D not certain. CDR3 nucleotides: TGTGCCAGCAGTTACTCGAGACTCCATGGCTACACCTTC. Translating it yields CASSYSRLHGYTF.